This TCR beta chain was sequenced for a study of T cells after yellow fever vaccination. Whole-study findings and limits: Detected again after the booster were most primary-vaccination clones, at roughly 95% CD4 and approximately 85% CD8. Secondary responses were weaker yet peaked faster, day 5 versus 15.

To note about this clonotype: Its target is not known.

5'RACE template switching generated TCR cDNA, adding a universal primer site and UMIs. A single record per CDR3 protein comes from TCRdb applying MiXCR to the 5' RACE reads. The data show just under 600,000 distinct CDR3 sequences, less than 15% seen once. Trimming took off 5 bases at V and 4 bases at J, with 11 bases between the two ends. Germline CDR1 is SGHTA and CDR2 is FQGNSA. There are 13 residues in the CDR3. The chain is built from TRBV7-2 and TRBJ2-5; D not certain. This TCR derives from a man younger than 45 who received the YFV17D yellow fever vaccine. The specimen was PBMCs, collected on the day of the yellow fever booster vaccination. CDR3 region: CASSPSLLETQYF. CDR3 nucleotide sequence: TGTGCCAGCAGCCCCTCCCTGCTAGAGACCCAGTACTTC.